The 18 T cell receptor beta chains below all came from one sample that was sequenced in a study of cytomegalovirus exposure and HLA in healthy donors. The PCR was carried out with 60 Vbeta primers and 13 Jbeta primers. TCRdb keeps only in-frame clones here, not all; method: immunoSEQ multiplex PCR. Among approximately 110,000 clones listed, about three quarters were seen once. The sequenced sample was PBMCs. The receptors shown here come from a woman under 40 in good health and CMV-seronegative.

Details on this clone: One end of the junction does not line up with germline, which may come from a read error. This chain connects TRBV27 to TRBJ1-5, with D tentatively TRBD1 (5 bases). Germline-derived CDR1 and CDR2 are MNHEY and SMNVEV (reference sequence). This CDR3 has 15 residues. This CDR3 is CASSPTGMDNRPQHF. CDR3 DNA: TGTGCCAGCAGTCCAACAGGAATGGACAATCGGCCCCAGCATTTT.

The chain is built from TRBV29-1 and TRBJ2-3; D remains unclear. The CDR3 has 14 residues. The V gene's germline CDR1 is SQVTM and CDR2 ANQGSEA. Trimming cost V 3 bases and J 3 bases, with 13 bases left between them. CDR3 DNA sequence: TGCAGCGTTGAGGAAGGAATAGCTACAGATACGCAGTATTTT. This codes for CSVEEGIATDTQYF.

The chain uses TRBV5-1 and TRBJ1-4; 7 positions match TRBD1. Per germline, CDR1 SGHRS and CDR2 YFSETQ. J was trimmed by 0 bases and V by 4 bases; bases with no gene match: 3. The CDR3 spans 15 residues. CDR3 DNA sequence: TGCGCCAGCAGCCCCGGGACAGCAACTAATGAAAAACTGTTTTTT. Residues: CASSPGTATNEKLFF.

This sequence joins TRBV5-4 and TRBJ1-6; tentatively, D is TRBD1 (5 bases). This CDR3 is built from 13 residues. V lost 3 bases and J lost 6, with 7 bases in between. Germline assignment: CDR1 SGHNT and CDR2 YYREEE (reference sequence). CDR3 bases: TGTGCCAGCAGCTCGGACATTAATTCACCCCTCCACTTT. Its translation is CASSSDINSPLHF.

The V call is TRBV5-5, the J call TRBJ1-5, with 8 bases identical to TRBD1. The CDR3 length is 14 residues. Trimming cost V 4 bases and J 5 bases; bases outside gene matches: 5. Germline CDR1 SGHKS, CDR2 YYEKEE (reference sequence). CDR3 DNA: TGTGCCAGCAGCCTGACAGGGGAATATCAGCCCCAGCATTTT. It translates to CASSLTGEYQPQHF.

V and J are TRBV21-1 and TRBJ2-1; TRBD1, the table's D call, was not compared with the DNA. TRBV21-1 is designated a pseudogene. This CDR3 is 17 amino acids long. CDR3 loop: CASSKCRMDRGFGEQFF. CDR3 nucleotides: TGTGCCAGCAGCAAATGCCGTATGGACAGGGGCTTCGGTGAGCAGTTCTTC.

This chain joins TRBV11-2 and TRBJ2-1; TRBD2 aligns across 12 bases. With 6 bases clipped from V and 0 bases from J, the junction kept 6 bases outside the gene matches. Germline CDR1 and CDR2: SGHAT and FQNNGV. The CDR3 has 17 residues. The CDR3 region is CASRKGLAGSSYNEQFF. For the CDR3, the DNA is TGTGCCAGCAGAAAGGGACTAGCGGGTAGCTCCTACAATGAGCAGTTCTTC.

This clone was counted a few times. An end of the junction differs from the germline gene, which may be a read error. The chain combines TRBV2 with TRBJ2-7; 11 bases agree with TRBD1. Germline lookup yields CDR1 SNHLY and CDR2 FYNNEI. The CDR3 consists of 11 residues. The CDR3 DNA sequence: TGTGCCAGCAGAGGGACAGGGGGGTTCTCCTTC. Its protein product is CASRGTGGFSF.

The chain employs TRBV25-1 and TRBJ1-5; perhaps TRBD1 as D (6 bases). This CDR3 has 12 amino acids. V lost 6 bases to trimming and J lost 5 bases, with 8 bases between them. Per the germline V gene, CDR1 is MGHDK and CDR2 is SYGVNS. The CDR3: CASRPGDQPQHF. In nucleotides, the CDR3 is TGTGCCAGCAGGCCAGGGGATCAGCCCCAGCATTTT.

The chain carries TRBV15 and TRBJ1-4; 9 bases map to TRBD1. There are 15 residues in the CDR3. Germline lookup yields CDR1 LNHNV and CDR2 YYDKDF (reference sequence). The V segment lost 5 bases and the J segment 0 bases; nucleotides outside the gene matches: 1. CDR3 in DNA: TGTGCCACCAGCGGGGACAGGGCAACTAATGAAAAACTGTTTTTT. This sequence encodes CATSGDRATNEKLFF. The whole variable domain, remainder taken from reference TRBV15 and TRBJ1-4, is DAMVIQNPRYQVTQFGKPVTLSCSQTLNHNVMYWYQQKSSQAPKLLFHYYDKDFNNEADTPDNFQSRRPNTSFCFLDIRSPGLGDTAMYLCATSGDRATNEKLFFGSGTQLSVL.

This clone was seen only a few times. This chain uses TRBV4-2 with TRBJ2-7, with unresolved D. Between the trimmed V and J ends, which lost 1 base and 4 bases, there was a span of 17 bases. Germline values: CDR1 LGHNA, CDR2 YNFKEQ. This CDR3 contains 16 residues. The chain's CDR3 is CASSQVKQKAAYEQYF. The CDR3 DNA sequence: TGTGCCAGCAGCCAAGTCAAGCAGAAGGCGGCATACGAGCAGTACTTC.

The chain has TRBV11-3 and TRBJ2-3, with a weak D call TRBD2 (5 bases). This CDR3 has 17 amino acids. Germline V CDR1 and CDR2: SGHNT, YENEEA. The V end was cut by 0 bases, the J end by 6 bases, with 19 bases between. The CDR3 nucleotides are TGTGCCAGCAGCTTAGATCGGCTAGCACCTCCCCCCGATACGCAGTATTTT. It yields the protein CASSLDRLAPPPDTQYF.

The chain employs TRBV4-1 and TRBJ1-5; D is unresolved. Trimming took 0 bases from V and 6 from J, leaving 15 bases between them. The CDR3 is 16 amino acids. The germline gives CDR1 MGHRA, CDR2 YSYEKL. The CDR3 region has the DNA TGCGCCAGCAGCCAAGATCCTACAGCCCGGGGTCAGCCCCAGCATTTT. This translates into CASSQDPTARGQPQHF.

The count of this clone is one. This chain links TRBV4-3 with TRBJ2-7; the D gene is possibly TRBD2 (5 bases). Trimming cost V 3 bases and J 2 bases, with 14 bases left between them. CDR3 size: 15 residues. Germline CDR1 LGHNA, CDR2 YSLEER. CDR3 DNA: TGCGCCAGCAGCCAGATGGGAGTTCGACCCTACGAGCAGTACTTC. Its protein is CASSQMGVRPYEQYF.

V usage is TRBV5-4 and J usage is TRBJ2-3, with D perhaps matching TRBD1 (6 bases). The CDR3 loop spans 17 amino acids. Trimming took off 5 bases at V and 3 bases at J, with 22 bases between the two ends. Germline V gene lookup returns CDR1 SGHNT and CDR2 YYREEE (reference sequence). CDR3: CASSLTKTGALTDTQYF. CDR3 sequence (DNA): TGTGCCAGCAGTTTAACAAAGACAGGCGCGCTAACAGATACGCAGTATTTT.

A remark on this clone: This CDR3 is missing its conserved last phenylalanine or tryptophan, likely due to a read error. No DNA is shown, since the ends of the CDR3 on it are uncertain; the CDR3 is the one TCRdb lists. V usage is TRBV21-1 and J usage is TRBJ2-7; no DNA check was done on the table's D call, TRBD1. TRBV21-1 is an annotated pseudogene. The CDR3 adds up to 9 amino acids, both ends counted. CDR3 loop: CASRDRATL.

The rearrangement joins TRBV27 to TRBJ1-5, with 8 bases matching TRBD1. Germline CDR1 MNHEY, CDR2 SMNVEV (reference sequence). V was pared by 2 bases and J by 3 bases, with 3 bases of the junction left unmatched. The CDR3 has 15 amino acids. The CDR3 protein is CASSLNRGDNQPQHF. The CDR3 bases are TGTGCCAGCAGTTTAAACAGGGGGGACAATCAGCCCCAGCATTTT.

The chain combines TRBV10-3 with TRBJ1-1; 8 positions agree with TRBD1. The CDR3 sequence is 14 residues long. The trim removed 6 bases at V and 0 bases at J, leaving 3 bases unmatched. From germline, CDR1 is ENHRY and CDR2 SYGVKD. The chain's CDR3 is CAISRQGMNTEAFF. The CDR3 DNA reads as TGTGCCATCAGCCGACAGGGGATGAACACTGAAGCTTTCTTT.